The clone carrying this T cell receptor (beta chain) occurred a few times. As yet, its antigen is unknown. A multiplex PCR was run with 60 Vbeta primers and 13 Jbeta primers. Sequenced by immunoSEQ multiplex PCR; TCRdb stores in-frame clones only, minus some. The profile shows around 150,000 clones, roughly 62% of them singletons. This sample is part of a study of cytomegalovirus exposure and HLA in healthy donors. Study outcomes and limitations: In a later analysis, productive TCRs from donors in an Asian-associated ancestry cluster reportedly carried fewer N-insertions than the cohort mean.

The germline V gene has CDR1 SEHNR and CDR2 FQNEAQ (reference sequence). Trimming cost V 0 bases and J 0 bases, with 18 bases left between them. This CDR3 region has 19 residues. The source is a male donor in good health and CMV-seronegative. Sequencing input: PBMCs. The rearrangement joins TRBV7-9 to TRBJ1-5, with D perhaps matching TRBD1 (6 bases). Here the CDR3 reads CASSLAPQGTKYSNQPQHF. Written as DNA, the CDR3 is TGTGCCAGCAGCTTAGCCCCCCAGGGGACCAAATATAGCAATCAGCCCCAGCATTTT.